These 17 T cell receptor beta chains originate from one sample sequenced in a study of OX40 agonist ivuxolimab in advanced cancers. Here immunoSEQ multiplex PCR was the method, and the copy in TCRdb shows in-frame clones only, minus some. The table lists approximately 84,000 clones, roughly 84% of them singletons. The specimen was CD4+ or CD8+ T cells sorted from blood, collected in a trial of the OX40 agonist ivuxolimab. All receptors derive from an adult with an advanced solid tumor such as melanoma, head and neck, liver or kidney cancer.

This chain connects TRBV7-2 to TRBJ2-3, with D unresolved. Trimming pared 4 bases from V and 2 bases from J, leaving 10 bases between. Germline V lookup: CDR1 SGHTA, CDR2 FQGNSA. The CDR3 consists of 14 residues. In DNA form, the CDR3 reads TGTGCCAGCAGCTCGGACGGAGCCACAGATACGCAGTATTTT. Its protein product is CASSSDGATDTQYF.

The rearrangement joins TRBV5-6 to TRBJ1-3; TRBD1 matches 9 bases. V shed 5 bases and J 4 bases; nucleotides not matched to a gene: 7. Germline V gives CDR1 SGHDT, CDR2 YYEEEE. CDR3 length: 15 amino acids. CDR3 residues: CASSSQGARGNTIYF. The CDR3 DNA reads as TGTGCCAGCAGTTCACAGGGGGCGCGGGGAAACACCATATATTTT.

The chain uses TRBV18 and TRBJ2-1, with 8 bases fitting TRBD1. This CDR3 has 15 residues. The V gene's germline CDR1 is KGHSH and CDR2 LQKENI. J gave up 4 bases and V 2 bases, and 4 bases lay outside the gene matches. Written as DNA, the CDR3 is TGTGCCAGCTCACCAGGGACAGGAACTTACAATGAGCAGTTCTTC. Amino acids: CASSPGTGTYNEQFF.

The chain links TRBV28 to TRBJ2-3; D may be TRBD2 (6 bases). V lost 4 bases to trimming and J lost 2 bases, with 16 bases between them. Per germline, CDR1 MDHEN and CDR2 SYDVKM. The CDR3 loop spans 16 amino acids. The CDR3 nucleotides read TGTGCCAGCAGTTCCCCCCGCGGGACTTTCACAGATACGCAGTATTTT. It specifies CASSSPRGTFTDTQYF. Together with reference TRBV28 and TRBJ2-3, the CDR3 gives the full variable domain: DVKVTQSSRYLVKRTGEKVFLECVQDMDHENMFWYRQDPGLGLRLIYFSYDVKMKEKGDIPEGYSVSREKKERFSLILESASTNQTSMYLCASSSPRGTFTDTQYFGPGTRLTVL.

This clone was counted only a few times. The J gene is TRBJ1-4, the V gene TRBV9; D is unresolved. V dropped 4 bases and J dropped 0 bases, with 7 bases sitting between them. The CDR3 runs 14 residues. CDR1 and CDR2 from the germline V gene are SGDLS and YYNGEE. The CDR3: CASSQTATNEKLFF. CDR3 bases: TGTGCCAGCAGCCAGACCGCAACTAATGAAAAACTGTTTTTT.

V usage is TRBV2 and J usage is TRBJ2-1; 9 nucleotides agree with TRBD1. The CDR3 sequence is 14 residues long. V was clipped by 6 bases and J by 6 bases; unmatched bases: 6. Germline V gene data show CDR1 as SNHLY and CDR2 as FYNNEI. DNA of the CDR3: TGTGCCAGCAGCACCGGGACAGGGCCCAATGAGCAGTTCTTC. Its protein product is CASSTGTGPNEQFF.

The gene calls are TRBV7-8 and TRBJ2-7; D remains ambiguous. There are 13 residues in the CDR3. V lost 1 base and J 4 bases, leaving 8 bases between the germline ends. Germline CDR1 reads SGHVS; CDR2 reads FQNEAQ. CDR3 sequence reads: CASSLDQVYEQYV. CDR3 DNA sequence: TGTGCCAGCAGCTTAGATCAGGTGTACGAGCAGTACGTC.

This clone was seen only once. The chain uses TRBV6-1 and TRBJ1-5; D is uncertain. CDR1 and CDR2 (germline): MNHNS, SASEGT. The V end lost 3 bases, the J end lost 5 bases, and 14 bases lay between the germline ends. The CDR3 has 15 residues. Written as DNA, the CDR3 is TGTGCCAGCAGTGAGCAAACAACTCCTGATCAGCCCCAGCATTTT. It yields the protein CASSEQTTPDQPQHF.

This clone was found once. The gene calls are TRBV11-3 and TRBJ2-3, with D unclear. The V end was cut by 1 base, the J end by 3 bases, with 14 bases between. Per germline, CDR1 SGHNT and CDR2 YENEEA. The CDR3 is made up of 16 amino acids. The CDR3, as DNA: TGTGCCAGCAGCTTAGGTATGGGCGGAAGGACAGATACGCAGTATTTT. Protein: CASSLGMGGRTDTQYF. Together with reference TRBV11-3 and TRBJ2-3, the CDR3 gives the full variable domain: EAGVVQSPRYKIIEKKQPVAFWCNPISGHNTLYWYLQNLGQGPELLIRYENEEAVDDSQLPKDRFSAERLKGVDSTLKIQPAELGDSAVYLCASSLGMGGRTDTQYFGPGTRLTVL.

Only one count was recorded for this clone. This sequence joins TRBV7-2 and TRBJ2-2, with 14 bases aligning to TRBD2. This CDR3 is 19 amino acids long. CDR1 SGHTA and CDR2 FQGNSA come from the germline V gene. The trim removed 6 bases at V and 4 bases at J, leaving 13 bases unmatched. CDR3 in DNA: TGTGCCAGCAGAACGGCTCCGGGACTAGCGGGGGATTTCACCGGGGAGCTGTTTTTT. Protein product: CASRTAPGLAGDFTGELFF.

The V call is TRBV14, the J call TRBJ2-1, with D tentatively TRBD2 (6 bases). This CDR3 spans 17 amino acids. Deletions cut 3 bases from V and 2 bases from J, with 17 bases between. The germline gives CDR1 SGHDN, CDR2 FVKESK. The CDR3 sequence is CASSQIAWGTPYNEQFF. CDR3 DNA: TGTGCCAGCAGCCAGATAGCGTGGGGGACTCCCTACAATGAGCAGTTCTTC.

This clone was found once. The chain uses TRBV6-6 and TRBJ2-7, with D hard to call. CDR1 and CDR2 from the germline V gene are MNHNY and SVGAGI (reference sequence). Trimming took off 6 bases at V and 5 bases at J, with 8 bases between the two ends. The CDR3 spans 11 residues. The CDR3 region has the DNA TGTGCCAGCAGCAATAGGAACGAGCAGTACTTC. Encoded protein: CASSNRNEQYF.

This clone has a single count. V and J are TRBV7-3 and TRBJ1-3, with unresolved D. This CDR3 has 16 residues. The germline gives CDR1 SGHTA, CDR2 FQGTGA. The V end lost 5 bases, the J end lost 0 bases, and 14 bases lay between the germline ends. CDR3 sequence (DNA): TGTGCCAGCAGCCCCGGTCGACGAGGCTCTGGAAACACCATATATTTT. Translation gives CASSPGRRGSGNTIYF.

In this sample, this clone turned up a few times. The chain couples TRBV2 to TRBJ1-5; D gene unclear. Per germline, CDR1 SNHLY and CDR2 FYNNEI. V lost 7 bases, J lost 3 bases, and 10 bases lay in between. CDR3 length equals 13 residues. The CDR3 sequence: CASTKWYNQPQHF. The DNA for the CDR3 is TGTGCCAGCACGAAGTGGTACAATCAGCCCCAGCATTTT.

Only one count was recorded for this clone. The chain links TRBV4-1 to TRBJ2-6; 8 bases are shared with TRBD1. Germline V gene lookup returns CDR1 MGHRA and CDR2 YSYEKL. The trim removed 8 bases at V and 0 bases at J, leaving 3 bases unmatched. This CDR3 is built from 15 residues. CDR3 in DNA: TGCGCCAGCGGACAGGGAAACTCTGGGGCCAACGTCCTGACTTTC. It codes for CASGQGNSGANVLTF.

The rearrangement links TRBV4-1 to TRBJ2-6; TRBD1 might be the D (6 bases). The CDR3 consists of 16 residues. The ends were cut back, 0 bases at V and 2 bases at J, with 8 bases in the middle. Germline assignment: CDR1 MGHRA and CDR2 YSYEKL. The chain's CDR3 is CASSQDRGTGANVLTF. In DNA form, the CDR3 reads TGCGCCAGCAGCCAAGATAGGGGGACTGGGGCCAACGTCCTGACTTTC.

The chain recombines TRBV28 with TRBJ2-1; D not resolved. Germline-derived CDR1 and CDR2 are MDHEN and SYDVKM. The CDR3 has 13 residues. Between the trimmed V and J ends, which lost 7 bases and 7 bases, there was a span of 14 bases. The CDR3 is CASTGPLGNEQFF. CDR3 in DNA: TGTGCCAGCACCGGTCCTCTGGGGAATGAGCAGTTCTTC.